A single sample is the source of the 29 T cell receptor beta chains below, sequenced in a study of cytomegalovirus exposure and HLA in healthy donors. Both 60 Vbeta primers and 13 Jbeta primers went into the PCR. Produced via immunoSEQ multiplex PCR; TCRdb's table is partial and in-frame only. The sample contains 110,000 to 150,000 clones, around 72% of which appear only once. Sequencing input: PBMCs. These receptors came from a man in his forties in good health and CMV-seronegative.

This chain links TRBV4-2 with TRBJ2-4, with TRBD2 matching over 9 bases. This CDR3 spans 16 amino acids. Per the germline V gene, CDR1 is LGHNA and CDR2 is YNFKEQ. V was pared by 1 base and J by 5 bases, with 6 bases of the junction left unmatched. CDR3 nucleotides: TGTGCCAGCAGCCAAGTTCTAGCGGGACATGAAAACATTCAGTACTTC. This encodes CASSQVLAGHENIQYF.

This rearrangement joins TRBV27 to TRBJ1-3; TRBD1 matches 7 bases. This CDR3 spans 13 amino acids. V lost 3 bases, J lost 8 bases, and 4 bases stayed unmatched. Germline CDR1 is MNHEY and CDR2 is SMNVEV (reference sequence). The DNA of the CDR3 is TGTGCCAGCAGTTTTAGGCAGGGGGACACCATATATTTT. It translates to CASSFRQGDTIYF.

This rearrangement joins TRBV2 to TRBJ2-1; D gene unclear. CDR1 is SNHLY, CDR2 FYNNEI, per germline. The CDR3 is 13 residues long. Trimming shortened V by 10 bases and J by 6 bases, and 16 bases separated the two germline ends. In nucleotides, the CDR3 is TGTGCCATAAGTCAGGATTACGTCAATGAGCAGTTCTTC. Translating gives CAISQDYVNEQFF.

The rearrangement links TRBV30 to TRBJ2-3; 8 nucleotides align to TRBD2. The length of the CDR3 is 15 residues. CDR1 and CDR2 from the germline V gene are GTSNPN and SVGIG (reference sequence). V trimming: 2 bases; J trimming: 2 bases; junction bases outside the gene matches: 6. The CDR3 sequence is CAWSRGGGNTDTQYF. The DNA of the CDR3 is TGTGCCTGGAGTCGGGGGGGCGGGAACACAGATACGCAGTATTTT.

CDR3 nucleotides: TGTGCCAGCAGCGTCTACAGGCCTCTGGGCGAGCAGTACTTC. Residues: CASSVYRPLGEQYF. The chain is built from TRBV7-2 and TRBJ2-7, with D perhaps TRBD1 (5 bases). Germline V gene sequence: CDR1 SGHTA, CDR2 FQGNSA. The length of the CDR3 is 14 residues. Trimming left V 5 bases short and J 6 bases short, with 17 bases between.

The chain employs TRBV13 and TRBJ2-2; TRBD2 agrees at 7 bases. The CDR3 loop spans 16 amino acids. The ends lost 3 bases at V and 1 base at J; junction bases unmatched: 5. The V gene's germline CDR1 is PRHDT and CDR2 FYEKMQ (reference sequence). CDR3 DNA sequence: TGTGCCAGCAGCTTCTGGAGGGAGGGGAACACCGGGGAGCTGTTTTTT. This sequence encodes CASSFWREGNTGELFF.

The chain carries TRBV5-4 and TRBJ1-2, with a weak D call TRBD1 (5 bases). The CDR3 is 15 residues long. CDR1 and CDR2 from the germline V gene are SGHNT and YYREEE (reference sequence). V dropped 0 bases and J dropped 1 base, with 10 bases sitting between them. For the CDR3, the DNA is TGTGCCAGCAGCTTGGGACAGTACGTTAACTATGGCTACACCTTC. It is translated as CASSLGQYVNYGYTF.

The CDR3 DNA sequence: TGTGCCAGCAGCCAGGACAGGGGGCGGGTGAATGAAAAACTGTTTTTT. It is translated as CASSQDRGRVNEKLFF. V usage is TRBV5-6 and J usage is TRBJ1-4; 11 positions match TRBD1. J lost 5 bases, V lost 4 bases, and 7 bases had no gene match. Germline V gene lookup returns CDR1 SGHDT and CDR2 YYEEEE. This CDR3 has 16 residues.

This clone was observed a handful of times. This chain links TRBV19 with TRBJ1-2, with 9 bases aligning to TRBD1. The CDR3 sequence is 13 residues long. V lost 5 bases, J lost 6 bases, and 4 bases stayed unmatched. The germline V gene encodes CDR1 LNHDA and CDR2 SQIVND (reference sequence). CDR3 sequence (DNA): TGTGCCAGTAGTGCGGGGACAGGGAATGGCTACACCTTC. It translates to CASSAGTGNGYTF.

This clone is a singleton in its sample. The chain recombines TRBV28 with TRBJ1-5; TRBD1 matches 8 bases. The CDR3 extends over 16 amino acids. CDR1 is MDHEN, CDR2 SYDVKM, per germline. V shed 5 bases and J 2 bases; nucleotides not matched to a gene: 8. The CDR3 DNA reads as TGTGCCAGCAGTCCGCGGACAGGGCGAGGCAATCAGCCCCAGCATTTT. Its translation is CASSPRTGRGNQPQHF.

This clone is medium-sized in the sample. The chain has TRBV6-4 and TRBJ2-2; TRBD2 agrees at 10 bases. The CDR3 extends over 17 amino acids. The V gene's germline CDR1 is MRHNA and CDR2 SNTAGT. Trimming took 2 bases from V and 3 from J; bases not matched to a gene: 6. DNA for the CDR3: TGTGCCAGCAGTGACGGGACTAGCGTTAAGGACACCGGGGAGCTGTTTTTT. This codes for CASSDGTSVKDTGELFF.

The chain couples TRBV28 to TRBJ2-2; possible D gene TRBD1, 5 bases. Trimming stripped 6 bases from V and 2 bases from J, with 16 bases between. Germline V gene sequence: CDR1 MDHEN, CDR2 SYDVKM. CDR3 length: 16 amino acids. DNA of the CDR3: TGTGCCAGCAGCGACCCTAGACAGTATAACACCGGGGAGCTGTTTTTT. It specifies CASSDPRQYNTGELFF.

This chain connects TRBV10-2 to TRBJ2-7; TRBD1 agrees at 7 bases. The CDR3 spans 14 residues. V dropped 11 bases and J dropped 2; count of bases not matched to a gene: 12. The V gene's germline CDR1 is WSHSY and CDR2 SAAADI. CDR3 amino acids: CAVLDQGEAYEQYF. CDR3 in DNA: TGCGCCGTTTTAGATCAGGGGGAAGCCTACGAGCAGTACTTC.

The chain links TRBV7-2 to TRBJ1-4, with a weak D call TRBD1 (6 bases). Germline V gene sequence: CDR1 SGHTA, CDR2 FQGNSA. V was cut by 3 bases and J by 7 bases, with 15 bases left in between. The length of the CDR3 is 15 residues. The CDR3 DNA is TGTGCCAGCAGCTTTGGGGGCACTGCGGTTGAAAAACTGTTTTTT. Translation: CASSFGGTAVEKLFF.

V gene TRBV5-4 combines with J gene TRBJ1-2; D remains unclear. Trimming left V 0 bases short and J 4 bases short, with 4 bases between. The length of the CDR3 is 12 residues. Germline loops: CDR1 SGHNT, CDR2 YYREEE (reference sequence). This CDR3 is CASSLGSYGYTF. CDR3 coding DNA: TGTGCCAGCAGCTTGGGGAGCTATGGCTACACCTTC.

V and J are TRBV6-5 and TRBJ2-3, with 9 bases aligning to TRBD1. Losses at the gene ends were 2 bases for V and 4 bases for J; bases not matched to a gene: 7. The CDR3 extends over 16 amino acids. CDR1 and CDR2 from the germline V gene are MNHEY and SVGAGI. CDR3 DNA sequence: TGTGCCAGCAGTTACGGAAGACAGGGGGAGGCAGATACGCAGTATTTT. As protein: CASSYGRQGEADTQYF.

The rearrangement uses TRBV30 and TRBJ1-3; no clear D gene. Between the trimmed V and J ends, which lost 6 bases and 3 bases, there was a span of 9 bases. The CDR3 consists of 12 residues. In germline, CDR1 is GTSNPN, CDR2 SVGIG (reference sequence). The CDR3, as DNA: TGTGCCTGCCTTTTGAGTGGAAACACCATATATTTT. Translating gives CACLLSGNTIYF.

A few counts support this clone. This chain connects TRBV7-2 to TRBJ1-6; unclear D gene. V was trimmed by 4 bases and J by 2 bases, leaving 6 bases between them. The CDR3 runs 14 residues. Germline V gene lookup returns CDR1 SGHTA and CDR2 FQGNSA. The CDR3: CASSSRPYNSPLHF. CDR3 nucleotide sequence: TGTGCCAGCAGCTCCCGTCCCTATAATTCACCCCTCCACTTT.

The chain carries TRBV6-5 and TRBJ2-3, with 7 positions matching TRBD2. This CDR3 has 12 amino acids. Germline loops: CDR1 MNHEY, CDR2 SVGAGI. J lost 7 bases, V lost 7 bases, and 5 bases had no gene match. CDR3 sequence (DNA): TGTGCCAGCAAGGCTAGCGGATATACGCAGTATTTT. Protein product: CASKASGYTQYF.

The rearrangement links TRBV9 to TRBJ2-3, with 7 bases that match TRBD2. Germline lookup yields CDR1 SGDLS and CDR2 YYNGEE. The CDR3 is 14 residues long. V dropped 3 bases and J dropped 4; count of bases not matched to a gene: 5. The CDR3 sequence is CASSDSGSSDTQYF. The CDR3 nucleotides read TGTGCCAGCAGCGATAGCGGGTCCTCAGATACGCAGTATTTT.

The J gene is TRBJ1-1, the V gene TRBV2, with D perhaps TRBD1 (5 bases). Germline CDR1 and CDR2: SNHLY and FYNNEI. This CDR3 has 16 amino acids. Trimming took off 10 bases at V and 3 bases at J, with 24 bases between the two ends. CDR3 DNA: TGTGCCATCCCAGGTGAGACAGAAGTCCCTGACACTGAAGCTTTCTTT. Its translation: CAIPGETEVPDTEAFF. The variable domain in full, with the rest retrieved from reference TRBV2 and TRBJ1-1, is EPEVTQTPSHQVTQMGQEVILRCVPISNHLYFYWYRQILGQKVEFLVSFYNNEISEKSEIFDDQFSVERPDGSNFTLKIRSTKLEDSAMYFCAIPGETEVPDTEAFFGQGTRLTVV.

The chain employs TRBV29-1 and TRBJ2-5; 7 bases are a match to TRBD2. The J call is in doubt because the DNA end fits TRBJ2-7 better. Germline values: CDR1 SQVTM, CDR2 ANQGSEA. CDR3 length: 12 residues. The CDR3 region is CSAASGGYEQYF. The CDR3 nucleotides are TGCAGCGCCGCCTCGGGGGGCTACGAGCAGTACTTC.

This clone was counted only a few times. V and J are TRBV13 and TRBJ2-3; TRBD2 matches 9 bases. The CDR3 runs 15 residues. V gave up 4 bases and J gave up 3 bases; unmatched junction bases: 5. The germline V gene encodes CDR1 PRHDT and CDR2 FYEKMQ (reference sequence). CDR3 nucleotide sequence: TGTGCCAGCAGCTCCGGGACTAGCTTAACAGATACGCAGTATTTT. Translation: CASSSGTSLTDTQYF.

This clone occurred once. The rearrangement uses TRBV11-2 and TRBJ2-7, with TRBD1 matching over 8 bases. V lost 1 base and J lost 3; bases outside the gene matches: 2. Germline V gene sequence: CDR1 SGHAT, CDR2 FQNNGV. The CDR3 covers 14 residues. CDR3 coding DNA: TGTGCCAGCAGCTTAGTCGACAGGGGCTACGAGCAGTACTTC. It yields the protein CASSLVDRGYEQYF. Supplemented by reference TRBV11-2 and TRBJ2-7, the full variable domain reads EAGVAQSPRYKIIEKRQSVAFWCNPISGHATLYWYQQILGQGPKLLIQFQNNGVVDDSQLPKDRFSAERLKGVDSTLKIQPAKLEDSAVYLCASSLVDRGYEQYFGPGTRLTVT.

V is TRBV19 and J is TRBJ1-3; D ambiguous. Germline V CDR1 and CDR2: LNHDA, SQIVND (reference sequence). This CDR3 region has 14 residues. Trimming took 6 bases from V and 2 from J, leaving 11 bases between them. The CDR3 DNA reads as TGTGCCAGTAGCCCGCCCGGGGCTGGAAACACCATATATTTT. Residues: CASSPPGAGNTIYF. Using reference TRBV19 and TRBJ1-3 for the parts outside the CDR3, the full variable domain is DGGITQSPKYLFRKEGQNVTLSCEQNLNHDAMYWYRQDPGQGLRLIYYSQIVNDFQKGDIAEGYSVSREKKESFPLTVTSAQKNPTAFYLCASSPPGAGNTIYFGEGSWLTVV.

The rearrangement uses TRBV7-9 and TRBJ2-7; D might be TRBD1 (5 bases). The V gene's germline CDR1 is SEHNR and CDR2 FQNEAQ (reference sequence). Between the trimmed V and J ends, which lost 6 bases and 6 bases, there was a span of 9 bases. This CDR3 region has 11 residues. In DNA, the CDR3 is TGTGCCAGCAGACAGGAAGGCGAGCAGTACTTC. Translating it yields CASRQEGEQYF.

The genes are TRBV5-1 and TRBJ1-4, with a tentative D call TRBD1 (6 bases). Deletions cut 2 bases from V and 0 bases from J, with 23 bases between. This CDR3 comprises 20 residues. Germline CDR1 SGHRS, CDR2 YFSETQ. DNA of the CDR3: TGCGCCAGCAGCTTAGGCTCTTATCTGGACAGCCTTTCAACTAATGAAAAACTGTTTTTT. This gives the protein CASSLGSYLDSLSTNEKLFF.

The J gene is TRBJ1-5, the V gene TRBV28; possibly TRBD1 for D (6 bases). The CDR3 sequence is 17 residues long. Trimming stripped 4 bases from V and 0 bases from J, with 16 bases between. From germline, CDR1 is MDHEN and CDR2 SYDVKM. Here the CDR3 reads CASSSVQGVTSNQPQHF. The CDR3 nucleotides are TGTGCCAGCAGTTCGGTACAGGGAGTAACTAGCAATCAGCCCCAGCATTTT. The full variable domain, rest sourced from reference TRBV28 and TRBJ1-5, is DVKVTQSSRYLVKRTGEKVFLECVQDMDHENMFWYRQDPGLGLRLIYFSYDVKMKEKGDIPEGYSVSREKKERFSLILESASTNQTSMYLCASSSVQGVTSNQPQHFGDGTRLSIL.

This clone was observed a few times. V and J are TRBV6-4 and TRBJ2-2; a weak D match, TRBD2 (5 bases). Germline lookup yields CDR1 MRHNA and CDR2 SNTAGT. The CDR3 spans 15 residues. V lost 0 bases and J 1 base, leaving 6 bases between the germline ends. The CDR3 spells CASSDSRENTGELFF. The CDR3 DNA follows: TGTGCCAGCAGTGACTCGAGGGAGAACACCGGGGAGCTGTTTTTT.